These T cell receptor beta chains were read from a single sample in a study of OX40 agonist ivuxolimab in advanced cancers. The repertoire was sequenced with immunoSEQ multiplex PCR; TCRdb's copy has only in-frame clones and lacks some. The data show tens of thousands of clones, 75% to 90% seen once. The sample here was CD4+ or CD8+ T cells sorted from blood, taken in a trial of the OX40 agonist ivuxolimab. The receptors shown here come from an adult with an advanced solid tumor such as melanoma, head and neck, liver or kidney cancer. The CDR3 runs from the conserved cysteine through the conserved F or W. D genes are given only for firm matches. Clone size, where shown, is once, few, many, or a class for clones that have expanded.

>TRBJ2-2|-|TRBV7-8|-
TGTGCCAGCAGCGGGTACGGTACCGGGGAGCTGTTTTTT
CASSGYGTGELFF
>TRBJ2-5|-|TRBV7-9|TRBD2
TGTGCCAGCAGCCCCTTACGGGGTAGCGGGGGGGCAGGAGAGACCCAGTACTTC
CASSPLRGSGGAGETQYF
>TRBJ1-2|-|TRBV9|-
TGTGCCAGCAGCGTAGGAGCACAGGCGAACTATGGCTACACCTTC
CASSVGAQANYGYTF
>TRBJ2-2|-|TRBV9|-
TGTGCCAGCAGCGTAGAAGGGGACACCGGGGAGCTGTTTTTT
CASSVEGDTGELFF
>TRBJ2-1|-|TRBV5-1|TRBD1
TGCGCCAGCAGCCCAGGGACAGACAATGAGCAGTTCTTC
CASSPGTDNEQFF
>TRBJ2-2|-|TRBV6-6|TRBD1
TGTGCCAGCAGTTACGGGGGACAGAAGACCGGGGAGCTGTTTTTT
CASSYGGQKTGELFF
>TRBJ2-2|-|TRBV9|-
TGTGCCAGCAGCCCGCGGAGGTCACAGGGCACCGGGGAGCTGTTTTTT
CASSPRRSQGTGELFF
>TRBJ2-7|-|TRBV7-2|TRBD2
TGTGCCAGCAGCTCCCGAAAAGCGGGAGGTTACGAGCAGTACTTC
CASSSRKAGGYEQYF
>TRBJ1-2|-|TRBV5-1|TRBD1
TGCGCCAGCAGCTTGGGACAGGGGGGCTATGGCTACACCTTC
CASSLGQGGYGYTF
>TRBJ1-1|once|TRBV14|-
TGTGCCAGCAGCCCGGACCTCTCAAGGAACACTGAAGCTTTCTTT
CASSPDLSRNTEAFF
>TRBJ2-2|-|TRBV11-3|-
TGTGCCAGCAGCCTGGGCGCAGGTCCGAACACCGGGGAGCTGTTTTTT
CASSLGAGPNTGELFF
>TRBJ1-2|-|TRBV6-5|-
TGTGCCAGCAGTTACAATTGGGGGGGCAGGGCCGCCGGCTACACCTTC
CASSYNWGGRAAGYTF
>TRBJ1-6|-|TRBV30|-
TGTGCCTGGAGTGTATGGGGACGCCCGGATTCCCTATATAATTCACCCCTCCACTTT
CAWSVWGRPDSLYNSPLHF
>TRBJ2-2|-|TRBV5-1|TRBD1
TGCGCCAGCAGCCAAGGACAGGGTAACACCGGGGAGCTGTTTTTT
CASSQGQGNTGELFF
>TRBJ1-4|-|TRBV5-4|-
TGTGCCAGCAGCTTGGGGGCGAGTGCAACTAATGAAAAACTGTTTTTT
CASSLGASATNEKLFF
>TRBJ1-4|-|TRBV10-2|-
TGCGCCAGCAGTGAGCCCACAGGTACAACTAATGAAAAACTGTTTTTT
CASSEPTGTTNEKLFF
>TRBJ1-5|once|TRBV6-1|TRBD1
TGTGCCAGCAGACCTGTTGCAGGGGGGGATCAGCCCCAGCATTTT
CASRPVAGGDQPQHF
>TRBJ2-7|once|TRBV5-6|-
TGTGCCAGCAGCTTGGTGGGCAGGACCTACGAGCAGTACTTC
CASSLVGRTYEQYF
>TRBJ2-3|-|TRBV7-9|-
TGTGCCAGCAGCTTGCCCCCACTAGCCAACACAGATACGCAGTATTTT
CASSLPPLANTDTQYF
>TRBJ2-1|-|TRBV14|-
TGTGCCAGCAGCCAAGGCTCCCCCCCATACAATGAGCAGTTCTTC
CASSQGSPPYNEQFF
>TRBJ2-7|-|TRBV28|TRBD2
TGTGCCAGCAGGACCGGGACTAGCGGCTACGAGCAGTACTTC
CASRTGTSGYEQYF
>TRBJ2-1|-|TRBV28|-
TGTGCCAGCAGCTCCGAGGGACACTACAATGAGCAGTTCTTC
CASSSEGHYNEQFF
>TRBJ2-3|-|TRBV9|-
TGTGCCAGCAGCGTAGGAGGGATTGACACAGATACGCAGTATTTT
CASSVGGIDTDTQYF
>TRBJ2-5|once|TRBV11-2|-
TGTGCCAGCAGCCAACTGACTCTGGAGACCCAGTACTTC
CASSQLTLETQYF
>TRBJ2-7|-|TRBV7-8|TRBD1
TGTGCCAGCAGTAAGTCGGGACAGTACTCCTACGAGCAGTACTTC
CASSKSGQYSYEQYF
>TRBJ1-5|-|TRBV19|TRBD1
TGTGCCAGTAGTATGGACCCACCGGGACAGGGGGCGGATTGGAACAATCAGCCCCAGCATTTT
CASSMDPPGQGADWNNQPQHF
>TRBJ2-3|-|TRBV5-1|TRBD2
TGCGCCAGCAGCTTGGGACGTGCTAGCGGGAGCCTAAATTCAGATACGCAGTATTTT
CASSLGRASGSLNSDTQYF
>TRBJ2-1|-|TRBV6-6|TRBD2
TGTGCCAGCAGTTACTCTCTTTCGGGGGGAATGAATGAGCAGTTCTTC
CASSYSLSGGMNEQFF
>TRBJ2-3|-|TRBV27|TRBD2
TGTGCCAGCAGTTCCCCGAGGACGGGACTAGCGGGAGGTGATACGCAGTATTTT
CASSSPRTGLAGGDTQYF
>TRBJ2-1|-|TRBV5-1|TRBD2
TGCGCCAGCAGCTTGGACGCGGGAGGCGGAAGGTATGAGCAGTTCTTC
CASSLDAGGGRYEQFF
>TRBJ2-7|-|TRBV7-9|TRBD1
TGTGCCAGCAGCTTAACAACAGGGGGCTACCACGAGCAGTACTTC
CASSLTTGGYHEQYF
>TRBJ1-3|-|TRBV18|-
TGTGCCAGCTCACCACGGAGAAGCTCTGGAAACACCATATATTTT
CASSPRRSSGNTIYF
>TRBJ1-3|-|TRBV30|-
TGTGCCTGGAGCCCCCGGACCGGGCCTAGCTCTGGAAACACCATATATTTT
CAWSPRTGPSSGNTIYF
>TRBJ1-1|-|TRBV18|-
TGTGCCAGCTCACCACAGTCGTTGAACACTGAAGCTTTCTTT
CASSPQSLNTEAFF
>TRBJ2-2|-|TRBV28|TRBD1
TGTGCCAGCAGTCCTCGACAGGGGGTCACCGGGGAGCTGTTTTTT
CASSPRQGVTGELFF